One and the same sample provided the 24 T cell receptor beta chains below, sequenced in a study of relationships among human T cell subsets (dated by TCRdb to the early 2010s). The library came from multiplex PCR. The reads were generated on a 454 GS FLX. TCR alpha and beta CDR3 regions were amplified from mRNA by semiquantitative ARM-PCR. In ARM-PCR, tagged nested gene-specific primers were used first, and communal superprimers then performed exponential amplification. TCRdb trimmed the raw reads at Q25, called clones with MiXCR and kept productive beta chains. Identical CDR3 proteins give one entry, which carries the most common genes and DNA. For this sample the table gives 10,000 to 15,000 distinct CDR3 sequences, of which around 64% were detected only once. Roughly 27% of the sample goes to the ten largest clones. Following the CD25, CD56 and CD294 bead selections, the CD4+CD25-CD294- flow-through was collected as the Th1 cells.

Sequencing used CD4+ Th1 cells sorted from blood. The cell subset or site label on this specimen signifies: CD4+CD25-CD294- T helper 1 cells. The receptors were sampled from a man aged 35-49 years in good health.

This clonotype was counted a single time. The V call is TRBV12-3 or TRBV12-4, the J call TRBJ2-4, with 8 positions matching TRBD1. The length of the CDR3 is 16 residues. The junction had 8 bases not matched to a gene; V was cut back by 6 bases and J by 1 base. The CDR3 is CASSPGQGLAKNIQYF. DNA of the CDR3: TGTGCCAGCAGCCCAGGACAGGGTTTGGCCAAAAACATTCAGTACTTC.

The CDR3 coding sequence is TGTGCCAGCAGTTTTCGAGAGAACACTGAAGCTTTCTTT. This sequence encodes CASSFRENTEAFF. The chain recombines TRBV27 with TRBJ1-1; D call uncertain. The ends were cut back, 3 bases at V and 1 base at J, with 6 bases in the middle. The germline CDR1 and CDR2 sequences are MNHEY and SMNVEV (reference sequence). The CDR3 has 13 residues.

Turning to this clonotype: One end of the junction fails to match germline, which may point to a read error. The chain links TRBV11-2 to TRBJ2-7; D uncertain. The germline CDR1 and CDR2 sequences are SGHAT and FQNNGV. The CDR3 covers 14 residues. The CDR3 bases are TGTACCAGCAGCTTAGTACAGAGAGCCTACGAGCAGTACTTC. This codes for CTSSLVQRAYEQYF.

This clonotype occurred a few times. V is TRBV19 and J is TRBJ1-1, with D maybe TRBD1 (6 bases). The length of the CDR3 is 13 residues. Per germline, CDR1 LNHDA and CDR2 SQIVND (reference sequence). The ends were cut back, 6 bases at V and 1 base at J, with 9 bases in the middle. The CDR3 DNA follows: TGTGCCAGTAGAGAACAGGGGAACACTGAAGCTTTCTTT. This sequence encodes CASREQGNTEAFF.

The gene calls are TRBV28 and TRBJ2-6, with D possibly matching TRBD1 (6 bases). The CDR3 is made up of 13 amino acids. V gave up 6 bases and J gave up 5 bases, with 8 bases separating them. The germline gives CDR1 MDHEN, CDR2 SYDVKM. As DNA, the CDR3 is TGTGCCAGCAGGGACAGTAGGGCCAACGTCCTGACTTTC. Translation gives CASRDSRANVLTF. Variable domain in full (rest from reference TRBV28 and TRBJ2-6): DVKVTQSSRYLVKRTGEKVFLECVQDMDHENMFWYRQDPGLGLRLIYFSYDVKMKEKGDIPEGYSVSREKKERFSLILESASTNQTSMYLCASRDSRANVLTFGAGSRLTVL.

Concerning this clonotype: A junction end diverges from the germline sequence, so it may reflect a read error. V gene TRBV11-2 combines with J gene TRBJ2-7, with D possibly being TRBD1 (5 bases). CDR3 length: 13 residues. Germline V gives CDR1 SGHAT, CDR2 FQNNGV. The CDR3 coding sequence is TGTGCCAGCAGCTCTAGACAGACGGGTTGGGTCCGCTTC. Translation: CASSSRQTGWVRF.

The V call is TRBV18, the J call TRBJ2-1, with unresolved D. The germline V and J ends were trimmed by 0 bases and 6 bases, with 9 bases remaining between them. The CDR3 has 14 residues. Germline-derived CDR1 and CDR2 are KGHSH and LQKENI. CDR3 coding DNA: TGTGCCAGCTCACCACCGATAACCCCCAATGAGCAGTTCTTC. This encodes CASSPPITPNEQFF.

The CDR3 loop reads CASSFKDFNTQYF. The CDR3 DNA is TGCGCCAGCAGCTTCAAGGACTTTAATACGCAGTATTTT. This chain joins TRBV5-1 and TRBJ2-3; maybe TRBD2 (5 bases). The germline V gene has CDR1 SGHRS and CDR2 YFSETQ. The CDR3 spans 13 residues. Trimming pared 2 bases from V and 7 bases from J, leaving 11 bases between. The variable domain in full, completed from reference TRBV5-1 and TRBJ2-3, reads KAGVTQTPRYLIKTRGQQVTLSCSPISGHRSVSWYQQTPGQGLQFLFEYFSETQRNKGNFPGRFSGRQFSNSRSEMNVSTLELGDSALYLCASSFKDFNTQYFGPGTRLTVL.

The chain joins TRBV19 to TRBJ1-6, with D perhaps TRBD1 (5 bases). V gave up 1 base and J gave up 7 bases, with 17 bases separating them. This CDR3 region has 17 residues. From germline, CDR1 is LNHDA and CDR2 SQIVND (reference sequence). The CDR3: CASSIGSSGRANSPLHF. The CDR3, as DNA: TGTGCCAGTAGTATAGGAAGCTCGGGCAGGGCCAATTCACCCCTCCACTTT.

This clonotype is a singleton in its sample. J is TRBJ1-2 and V is TRBV6-6; D gene uncertain. Looked up from germline, CDR1 is MNHNY and CDR2 is SVGAGI (reference sequence). V was clipped by 2 bases and J by 8 bases, with 9 bases between them. There are 12 residues in the CDR3. CDR3 in DNA: TGTGCCAGCAGTTACGGAGAGGACGGCTACACCTTC. It yields the protein CASSYGEDGYTF.

V and J are TRBV10-3 and TRBJ2-7; 9 bases map to TRBD1. CDR3 length: 12 amino acids. With 11 bases clipped from V and 6 bases from J, the junction kept 8 bases outside the gene matches. The germline CDR1 and CDR2 sequences are ENHRY and SYGVKD. The CDR3 DNA follows: TGTGCCGCACATTCGACAGGGGGCGAGCAGTACTTC. Protein: CAAHSTGGEQYF.

This chain links TRBV6-6 with TRBJ2-1; tentatively, D is TRBD1 or TRBD2 (5 bases each). This CDR3 comprises 14 residues. Germline assignment: CDR1 MNHNY and CDR2 SVGAGI (reference sequence). The V and J ends lost 8 bases and 2 bases respectively, with 13 bases between them. DNA for the CDR3: TGTGCCAGCGTTAGGGACCACACCTACAATGAGCAGTTCTTC. It is translated as CASVRDHTYNEQFF.

The chain has TRBV6-1 and TRBJ2-5; D uncertain. V lost 1 base and J lost 12, with 9 bases in between. The CDR3 runs to 11 residues. CDR1 is MNHNS, CDR2 SASEGT, per germline. The CDR3 DNA follows: TGTGCCAGCAGTGAAGACCCGGTAAAGTACTTC. It translates to CASSEDPVKYF.

The chain is built from TRBV11-2 and TRBJ2-1; no definite D call. Trimming removed 5 bases at V and 4 bases at J, with 9 bases between. Per the germline V gene, CDR1 is SGHAT and CDR2 is FQNNGV. The CDR3 has 13 residues. The CDR3 reads CASSPGRYNEQFF. CDR3 in DNA: TGTGCCAGCAGCCCTGGTAGGTACAATGAGCAGTTCTTC.

This chain links TRBV11-2 with TRBJ2-2, with D perhaps matching TRBD1 or TRBD2 (5 bases each). From germline, CDR1 is SGHAT and CDR2 FQNNGV. The CDR3 spans 14 residues. The V gene lost 5 bases and the J gene lost 6 bases, with 13 bases spanning the gap. CDR3 region: CASSPGQRSGELFF. The CDR3 coding sequence is TGTGCCAGCAGCCCGGGGCAGCGGTCCGGGGAGCTGTTTTTT.

CDR3 sequence (DNA): TGTGCCAGCAGCCGAAACCGGGACAGCAATGAGCAGTTCTTC. Amino acids: CASSRNRDSNEQFF. V gene TRBV11-1 combines with J gene TRBJ2-1, with 7 bases aligning to TRBD1. The CDR3 loop spans 14 amino acids. CDR1 and CDR2 (germline): SGHAT, FQDESV (reference sequence). The V segment lost 5 bases and the J segment 6 bases; nucleotides outside the gene matches: 7.

This clonotype was seen only a few times. This chain links TRBV27 with TRBJ2-2; 9 bases line up with TRBD1. Trimming took 5 bases from V and 0 from J; bases not matched to a gene: 7. This CDR3 is built from 17 residues. CDR1 is MNHEY, CDR2 SMNVEV, per germline (reference sequence). This chain's CDR3 is CASSLGQGKANTGELFF. The CDR3 bases are TGTGCCAGCAGTCTGGGACAGGGCAAAGCGAACACCGGGGAGCTGTTTTTT.

The chain employs TRBV28 and TRBJ2-1; D is unresolved. The germline V and J ends were trimmed by 10 bases and 7 bases, with 20 bases remaining between them. The CDR3 consists of 14 residues. The V gene's germline CDR1 is MDHEN and CDR2 SYDVKM. The CDR3 loop is CATRTASIGNEQFF. In DNA, the CDR3 is TGTGCCACCAGGACCGCATCAATAGGGAATGAGCAGTTCTTC.

This clonotype was seen only a few times. The V and J genes are TRBV4-1 and TRBJ1-2; 9 positions match TRBD1. This CDR3 contains 14 residues. V gave up 4 bases and J gave up 4 bases; unmatched junction bases: 4. Germline V CDR1 and CDR2: MGHRA, YSYEKL. Written as DNA, the CDR3 is TGCGCCAGCAGCCTGGGACAGGGAGGCTATGGCTACACCTTC. Translating gives CASSLGQGGYGYTF.

The rearrangement links TRBV11-2 to TRBJ2-7; D is unclear. There are 14 residues in the CDR3. Trimming cost V 2 bases and J 5 bases, with 13 bases left between them. Germline CDR1 SGHAT, CDR2 FQNNGV. The DNA of the CDR3 is TGTGCCAGCAGCTTAATTCTGGGGATCCACGAGCAGTACTTC. Amino acids: CASSLILGIHEQYF.

This sequence joins TRBV20-1 and TRBJ2-7; perhaps TRBD2 as D (6 bases). Germline V CDR1 and CDR2: DFQATT, SNEGSKA (reference sequence). Deletions cut 0 bases from V and 2 bases from J, with 14 bases between. There are 15 residues in the CDR3. CDR3 sequence: CSARDWGETPYEQYF. In nucleotides, the CDR3 is TGCAGTGCTAGAGATTGGGGGGAGACCCCCTACGAGCAGTACTTC.

The chain couples TRBV7-9 to TRBJ2-7; D possibly corresponds to TRBD2 (6 bases). The germline gives CDR1 SEHNR, CDR2 FQNEAQ (reference sequence). The CDR3 spans 14 residues. V lost 3 bases to trimming and J lost 0 bases, with 9 bases between them. CDR3 coding DNA: TGTGCCAGCAGCTTTGGGGGGAGCTCCTACGAGCAGTACTTC. Its protein is CASSFGGSSYEQYF.

This chain links TRBV4-1 with TRBJ2-5, with unresolved D. CDR3 size: 12 residues. The V end was cut by 1 base, the J end by 5 bases, with 5 bases between. From germline, CDR1 is MGHRA and CDR2 YSYEKL. CDR3 coding DNA: TGCGCCAGCAGCCAAGCCGGGGAGACCCAGTACTTC. Translated, it gives CASSQAGETQYF.

In DNA, the CDR3 is TGCAGTGCTAGGTTACTCCCGGGGGGCAATCAGCCCCAGCATTTT. Its translation: CSARLLPGGNQPQHF. V usage is TRBV20-1 and J usage is TRBJ1-5; tentative D call: TRBD1 (5 bases). Germline V gene sequence: CDR1 DFQATT, CDR2 SNEGSKA (reference sequence). CDR3 length equals 15 residues. V was shortened by 3 bases and J by 2 bases, with 14 bases between the two germline ends.